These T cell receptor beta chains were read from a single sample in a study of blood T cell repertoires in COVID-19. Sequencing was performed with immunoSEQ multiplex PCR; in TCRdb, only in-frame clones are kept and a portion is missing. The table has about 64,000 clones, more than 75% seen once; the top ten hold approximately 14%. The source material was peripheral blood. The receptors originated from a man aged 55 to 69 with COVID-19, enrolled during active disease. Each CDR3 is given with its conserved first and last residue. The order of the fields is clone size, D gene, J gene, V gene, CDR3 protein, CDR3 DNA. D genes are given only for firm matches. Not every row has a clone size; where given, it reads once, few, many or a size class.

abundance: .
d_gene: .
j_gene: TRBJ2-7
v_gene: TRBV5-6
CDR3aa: CASSLGRRGSYEQYF
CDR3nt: TGTGCCAGCAGCTTGGGGCGGCGGGGATCTTACGAGCAGTACTTC

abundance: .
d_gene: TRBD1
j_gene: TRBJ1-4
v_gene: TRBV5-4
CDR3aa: CASSGGTGDTNEKLFF
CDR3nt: TGTGCCAGCAGCGGAGGGACAGGGGACACTAATGAAAAACTGTTTTTT

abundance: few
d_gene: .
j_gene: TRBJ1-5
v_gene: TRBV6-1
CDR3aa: CASSENVLDQPQHF
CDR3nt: TGTGCCAGCAGTGAAAACGTATTAGATCAGCCCCAGCATTTT

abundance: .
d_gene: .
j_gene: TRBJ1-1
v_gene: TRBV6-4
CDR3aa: CASSQAVGTEAFF
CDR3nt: TGTGCCAGCAGTCAAGCGGTTGGCACTGAAGCTTTCTTT

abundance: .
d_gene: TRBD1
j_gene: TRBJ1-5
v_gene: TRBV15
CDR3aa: CATSRAGGRSNQPQHF
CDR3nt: TGTGCCACCAGCAGAGCAGGGGGCCGGAGCAATCAGCCCCAGCATTTT

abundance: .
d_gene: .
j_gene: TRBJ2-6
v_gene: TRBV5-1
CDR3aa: CASKKLPDSGANVLTF
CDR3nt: TGCGCCAGCAAGAAACTTCCTGACTCTGGGGCCAACGTCCTGACTTTC

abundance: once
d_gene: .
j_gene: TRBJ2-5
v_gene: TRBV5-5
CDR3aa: CASSLFSGETQYF
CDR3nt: TGTGCCAGCAGCTTGTTTTCAGGAGAGACCCAGTACTTC

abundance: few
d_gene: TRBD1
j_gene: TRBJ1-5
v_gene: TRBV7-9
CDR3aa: CASSWDSHNQPQHF
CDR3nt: TGTGCCAGCAGCTGGGACAGCCACAATCAGCCCCAGCATTTT

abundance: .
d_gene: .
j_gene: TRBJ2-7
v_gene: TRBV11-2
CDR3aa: CASSPLERSYEQYF
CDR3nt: TGTGCCAGCAGCCCTTTAGAACGGAGCTACGAGCAGTACTTC

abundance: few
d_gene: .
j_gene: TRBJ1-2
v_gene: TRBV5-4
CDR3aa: CASSLGHGDGYTF
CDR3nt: TGTGCCAGCAGCCTGGGACACGGGGATGGCTACACCTTC

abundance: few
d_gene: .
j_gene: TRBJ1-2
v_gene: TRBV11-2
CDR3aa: CASSWGPTIF
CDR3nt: TGTGCCAGCAGTTGGGGCCCAACCATATTC

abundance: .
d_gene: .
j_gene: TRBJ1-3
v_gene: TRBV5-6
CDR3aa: CASSLLHSGNTIYF
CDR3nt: TGTGCCAGCAGCTTACTACACTCTGGAAACACCATATATTTT

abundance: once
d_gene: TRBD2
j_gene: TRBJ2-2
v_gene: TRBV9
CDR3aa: CASSPRTSGELFF
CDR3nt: TGTGCCAGCAGCCCTCGGACTAGCGGGGAGCTGTTTTTT

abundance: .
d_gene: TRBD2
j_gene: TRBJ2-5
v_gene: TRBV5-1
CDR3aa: CASSPALAGEETQYF
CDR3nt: TGCGCCAGCAGCCCCGCATTAGCGGGAGAAGAGACCCAGTACTTC

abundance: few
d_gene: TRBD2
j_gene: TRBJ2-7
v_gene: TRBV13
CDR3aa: CASRRAGGAYEQYF
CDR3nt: TGTGCCAGCAGACGAGCGGGAGGCGCCTACGAGCAGTACTTC

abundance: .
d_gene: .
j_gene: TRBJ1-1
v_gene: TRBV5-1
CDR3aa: CASSLDRSNTEAFF
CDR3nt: TGCGCCAGCAGCTTGGACAGGTCAAACACTGAAGCTTTCTTT

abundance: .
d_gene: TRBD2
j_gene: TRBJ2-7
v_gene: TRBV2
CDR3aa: CASGRSGTRIEQYF
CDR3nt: TGTGCCAGCGGGAGATCCGGGACTAGAATCGAGCAGTACTTC

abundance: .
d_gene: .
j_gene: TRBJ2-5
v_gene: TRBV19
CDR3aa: CASSFASSETQYF
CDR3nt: TGTGCCAGTAGCTTTGCTAGCTCGGAGACCCAGTACTTC

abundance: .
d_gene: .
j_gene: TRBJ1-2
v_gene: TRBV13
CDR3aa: CASSPGRVGYGYTF
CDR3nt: TGTGCCAGCAGCCCGGGCAGGGTGGGCTATGGCTACACCTTC

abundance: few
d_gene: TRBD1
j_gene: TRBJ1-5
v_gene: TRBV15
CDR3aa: CATSTTGAPRTQHF
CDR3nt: TGTGCCACCAGCACCACAGGGGCCCCTAGGACCCAGCATTTT

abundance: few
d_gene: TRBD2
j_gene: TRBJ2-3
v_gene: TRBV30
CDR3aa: CAWREASGTDTQYF
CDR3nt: TGTGCCTGGAGAGAGGCTAGCGGGACAGATACGCAGTATTTT

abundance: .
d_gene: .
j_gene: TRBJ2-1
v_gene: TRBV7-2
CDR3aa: CASSLGGSGTYNEQFF
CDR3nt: TGTGCCAGCAGCTTAGGAGGTAGCGGCACCTACAATGAGCAGTTCTTC

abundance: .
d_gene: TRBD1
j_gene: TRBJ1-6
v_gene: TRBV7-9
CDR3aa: CASGTGVSPLHF
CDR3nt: TGTGCCAGCGGGACAGGGGTCTCACCCCTCCACTTT

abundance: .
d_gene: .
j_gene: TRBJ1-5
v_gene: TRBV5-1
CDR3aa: CASSLRGSSNQPQHF
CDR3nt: TGCGCCAGCAGCTTGAGGGGGTCGAGCAATCAGCCCCAGCATTTT

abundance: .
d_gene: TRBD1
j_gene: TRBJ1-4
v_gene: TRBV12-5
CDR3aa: CASGYGQAGEKLFF
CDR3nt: TGTGCTAGTGGCTACGGACAGGCCGGTGAAAAACTGTTTTTT

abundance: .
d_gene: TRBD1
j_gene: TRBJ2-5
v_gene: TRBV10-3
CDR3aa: CAISSGGETQYF
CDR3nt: TGTGCCATCAGTTCAGGGGGAGAGACCCAGTACTTC

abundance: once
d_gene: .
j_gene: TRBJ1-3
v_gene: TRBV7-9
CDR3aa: CASSLLIRGNTIYF
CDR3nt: TGTGCCAGCAGCTTACTTATCCGGGGAAACACCATATATTTT

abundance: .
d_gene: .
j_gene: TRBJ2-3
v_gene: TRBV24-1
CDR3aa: CATSDLILDTQYF
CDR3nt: TGTGCCACCAGTGATTTGATCTTGGATACGCAGTATTTT

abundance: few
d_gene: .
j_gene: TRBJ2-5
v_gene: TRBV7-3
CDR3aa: CASSPTPGETQYF
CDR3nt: TGTGCCAGCAGCCCAACCCCCGGGGAGACCCAGTACTTC

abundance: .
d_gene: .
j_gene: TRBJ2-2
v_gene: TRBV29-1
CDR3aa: CSVEYRDMDDTGELFF
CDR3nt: TGCAGCGTTGAATATAGGGACATGGATGACACCGGGGAGCTGTTTTTT

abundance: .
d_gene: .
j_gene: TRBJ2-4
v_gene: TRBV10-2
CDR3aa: CASTEASRAKNIQYF
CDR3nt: TGCGCCAGCACCGAGGCCTCCCGAGCCAAAAACATTCAGTACTTC

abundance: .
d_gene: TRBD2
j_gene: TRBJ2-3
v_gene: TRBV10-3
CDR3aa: CATTGLDSGSGTQYF
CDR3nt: TGTGCCACCACCGGGTTGGATAGCGGGAGTGGCACGCAGTATTTT

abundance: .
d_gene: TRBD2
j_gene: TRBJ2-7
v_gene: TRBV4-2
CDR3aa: CASSRGSLAGDEQYF
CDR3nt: TGTGCCAGCAGCCGGGGATCCCTAGCGGGGGACGAGCAGTACTTC

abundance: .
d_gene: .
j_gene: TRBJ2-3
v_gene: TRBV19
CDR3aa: CASSIQLQEDTQYF
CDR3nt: TGTGCCAGTAGTATCCAACTACAGGAAGACACGCAGTATTTT

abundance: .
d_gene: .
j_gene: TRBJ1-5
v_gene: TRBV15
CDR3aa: CATSRDLSDTVRYSNQPQHF
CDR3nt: TGTGCCACCAGCAGAGACCTATCGGACACAGTAAGATATAGCAATCAGCCCCAGCATTTT

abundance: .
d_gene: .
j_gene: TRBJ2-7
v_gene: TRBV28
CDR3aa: CASRGLYEQYF
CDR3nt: TGTGCCAGCAGGGGCCTCTACGAGCAGTACTTC

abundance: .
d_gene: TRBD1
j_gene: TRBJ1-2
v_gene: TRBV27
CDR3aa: CASSYRGQGGYTF
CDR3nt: TGTGCCAGCAGTTACAGGGGGCAAGGCGGCTACACCTTC

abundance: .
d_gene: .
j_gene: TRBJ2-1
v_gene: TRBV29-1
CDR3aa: CSVSNTEVPFF
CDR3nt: TGCAGCGTTAGTAACACAGAAGTTCCGTTCTTC

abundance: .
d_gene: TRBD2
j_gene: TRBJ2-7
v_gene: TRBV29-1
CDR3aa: CSVKHGLAGVEQYF
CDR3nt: TGCAGCGTTAAGCATGGACTAGCGGGAGTCGAGCAGTACTTC

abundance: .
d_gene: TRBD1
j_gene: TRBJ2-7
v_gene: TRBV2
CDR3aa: CASSGRTGLTYEQYF
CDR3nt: TGTGCCAGCAGTGGGCGGACAGGACTGACCTACGAGCAGTACTTC

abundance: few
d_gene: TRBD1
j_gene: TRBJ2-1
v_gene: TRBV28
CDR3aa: CASSSPGTGSNEQFF
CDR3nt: TGTGCCAGCAGTTCCCCCGGGACAGGGTCGAATGAGCAGTTCTTC

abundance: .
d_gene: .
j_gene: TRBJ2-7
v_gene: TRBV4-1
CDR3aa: CASSQEPTRFFEQYF
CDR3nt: TGCGCCAGCAGCCAAGAGCCTACGAGGTTCTTCGAGCAGTACTTC

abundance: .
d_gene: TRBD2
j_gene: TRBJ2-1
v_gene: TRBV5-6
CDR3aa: CASRLAGAAYNEQFF
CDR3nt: TGTGCCAGCCGCTTAGCGGGAGCGGCCTACAATGAGCAGTTCTTC

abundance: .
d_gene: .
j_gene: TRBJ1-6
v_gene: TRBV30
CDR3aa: CAWSVQWQGNSPLHF
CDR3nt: TGTGCCTGGAGTGTACAGTGGCAGGGAAATTCACCCCTCCACTTT

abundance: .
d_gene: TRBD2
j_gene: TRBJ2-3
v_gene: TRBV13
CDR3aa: CASSRSSGGMADTQYF
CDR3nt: TGTGCCAGCAGCAGATCTAGCGGGGGGATGGCAGATACGCAGTATTTT

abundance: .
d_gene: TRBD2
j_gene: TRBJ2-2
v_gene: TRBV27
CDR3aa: CASSLMTSGGGELFF
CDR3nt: TGTGCCAGCAGTTTAATGACTAGCGGGGGCGGGGAGCTGTTTTTT

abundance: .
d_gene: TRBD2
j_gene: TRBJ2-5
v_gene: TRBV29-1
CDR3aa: CSVAASGGGGETQYF
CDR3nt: TGCAGCGTTGCGGCTAGCGGGGGCGGTGGAGAGACCCAGTACTTC

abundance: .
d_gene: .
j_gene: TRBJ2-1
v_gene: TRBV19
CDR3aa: CASSMALDVDEQFF
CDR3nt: TGTGCCAGTAGTATGGCCCTAGATGTTGATGAGCAGTTCTTC

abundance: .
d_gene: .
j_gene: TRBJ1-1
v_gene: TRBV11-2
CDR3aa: CASSLGRGNTEAFF
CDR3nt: TGTGCCAGCAGCTTAGGGAGGGGAAACACTGAAGCTTTCTTT

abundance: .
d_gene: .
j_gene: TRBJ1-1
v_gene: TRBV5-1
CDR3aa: CASSPQMNTEAFF
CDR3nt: TGCGCCAGCAGCCCTCAGATGAACACTGAAGCTTTCTTT

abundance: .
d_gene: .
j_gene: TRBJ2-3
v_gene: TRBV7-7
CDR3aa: CASSLDNTDTQYF
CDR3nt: TGTGCCAGCAGCTTGGACAACACAGATACGCAGTATTTT

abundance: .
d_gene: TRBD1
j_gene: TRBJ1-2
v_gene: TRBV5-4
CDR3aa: CASSGGTGGRPNYGYTF
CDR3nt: TGTGCCAGCAGCGGCGGGACAGGGGGGAGGCCTAACTATGGCTACACCTTC

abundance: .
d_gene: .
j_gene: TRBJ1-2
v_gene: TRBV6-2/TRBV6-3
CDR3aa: CASSLESVGYGYTF
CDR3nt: TGTGCCAGCAGCCTCGAGTCCGTTGGCTATGGCTACACCTTC

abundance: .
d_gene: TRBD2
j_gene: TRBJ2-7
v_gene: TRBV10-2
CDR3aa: CASSETSGSSYEQYF
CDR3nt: TGCGCCAGCAGTGAGACTAGCGGGAGCTCCTACGAGCAGTACTTC

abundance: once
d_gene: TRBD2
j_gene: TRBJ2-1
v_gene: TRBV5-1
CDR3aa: CASSHGTSGREQFF
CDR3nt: TGCGCCAGCAGCCACGGGACTAGCGGGAGGGAGCAGTTCTTC

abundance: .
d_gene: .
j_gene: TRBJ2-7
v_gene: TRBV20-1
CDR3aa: CSAGGGGPHLF
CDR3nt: TGCAGTGCTGGGGGAGGGGGGCCCCACCTCTTC

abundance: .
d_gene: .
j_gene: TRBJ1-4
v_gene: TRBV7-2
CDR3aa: CASSVRGRDNEKLFF
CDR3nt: TGTGCCAGCAGCGTGCGGGGGCGGGATAATGAAAAACTGTTTTTT

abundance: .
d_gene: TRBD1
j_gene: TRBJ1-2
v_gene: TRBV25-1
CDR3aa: CASSGRGGGLGGYTF
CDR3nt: TGTGCCAGCAGTGGGAGAGGAGGGGGCTTAGGGGGCTACACCTTC

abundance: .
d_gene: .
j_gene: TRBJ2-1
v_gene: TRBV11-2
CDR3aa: CASSLRAFSYNEQFF
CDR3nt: TGTGCCAGCAGCCTCAGGGCTTTCTCCTACAATGAGCAGTTCTTC